The clone carrying this TCR beta chain has only a few counts. Its antigen is currently unknown. The sample comes from a study of early T cells in non-severe SARS-CoV-2 infection. In the study overall: Unsorted whole-blood RNA was sequenced in bulk, leaving chains unpaired. Regarding the study as a whole: Private and CD4 specificities were missed by VDJdb matching, which favored anti-spike CD8 responses.

Individual cDNA molecules each received unique molecular identifiers attached to them. TCRdb independently ran MiXCR on the 5' RACE reads; one entry per CDR3 protein. Seen here are 60,000 to 90,000 distinct CDR3 sequences, around 16% observed once, and the top ten hold about 3.1%. Germline lookup yields CDR1 MNHEY and CDR2 SVGEGT. Unmatched junction bases numbered 10, after V lost 6 bases and J lost 7 bases. The CDR3 extends over 14 amino acids. The sample taken for sequencing was whole blood. The gene calls are TRBV6-2 or TRBV6-3 and TRBJ1-2, with 8 bases fitting TRBD1. This sequence originates from an adult who was a healthcare worker with PCR-confirmed SARS-CoV-2 infection or an uninfected control (not recorded which). The CDR3 here is CASRPDLDRGGYTF. DNA of the CDR3: TGTGCCAGCAGGCCCGATCTAGACAGGGGTGGCTACACCTTC.